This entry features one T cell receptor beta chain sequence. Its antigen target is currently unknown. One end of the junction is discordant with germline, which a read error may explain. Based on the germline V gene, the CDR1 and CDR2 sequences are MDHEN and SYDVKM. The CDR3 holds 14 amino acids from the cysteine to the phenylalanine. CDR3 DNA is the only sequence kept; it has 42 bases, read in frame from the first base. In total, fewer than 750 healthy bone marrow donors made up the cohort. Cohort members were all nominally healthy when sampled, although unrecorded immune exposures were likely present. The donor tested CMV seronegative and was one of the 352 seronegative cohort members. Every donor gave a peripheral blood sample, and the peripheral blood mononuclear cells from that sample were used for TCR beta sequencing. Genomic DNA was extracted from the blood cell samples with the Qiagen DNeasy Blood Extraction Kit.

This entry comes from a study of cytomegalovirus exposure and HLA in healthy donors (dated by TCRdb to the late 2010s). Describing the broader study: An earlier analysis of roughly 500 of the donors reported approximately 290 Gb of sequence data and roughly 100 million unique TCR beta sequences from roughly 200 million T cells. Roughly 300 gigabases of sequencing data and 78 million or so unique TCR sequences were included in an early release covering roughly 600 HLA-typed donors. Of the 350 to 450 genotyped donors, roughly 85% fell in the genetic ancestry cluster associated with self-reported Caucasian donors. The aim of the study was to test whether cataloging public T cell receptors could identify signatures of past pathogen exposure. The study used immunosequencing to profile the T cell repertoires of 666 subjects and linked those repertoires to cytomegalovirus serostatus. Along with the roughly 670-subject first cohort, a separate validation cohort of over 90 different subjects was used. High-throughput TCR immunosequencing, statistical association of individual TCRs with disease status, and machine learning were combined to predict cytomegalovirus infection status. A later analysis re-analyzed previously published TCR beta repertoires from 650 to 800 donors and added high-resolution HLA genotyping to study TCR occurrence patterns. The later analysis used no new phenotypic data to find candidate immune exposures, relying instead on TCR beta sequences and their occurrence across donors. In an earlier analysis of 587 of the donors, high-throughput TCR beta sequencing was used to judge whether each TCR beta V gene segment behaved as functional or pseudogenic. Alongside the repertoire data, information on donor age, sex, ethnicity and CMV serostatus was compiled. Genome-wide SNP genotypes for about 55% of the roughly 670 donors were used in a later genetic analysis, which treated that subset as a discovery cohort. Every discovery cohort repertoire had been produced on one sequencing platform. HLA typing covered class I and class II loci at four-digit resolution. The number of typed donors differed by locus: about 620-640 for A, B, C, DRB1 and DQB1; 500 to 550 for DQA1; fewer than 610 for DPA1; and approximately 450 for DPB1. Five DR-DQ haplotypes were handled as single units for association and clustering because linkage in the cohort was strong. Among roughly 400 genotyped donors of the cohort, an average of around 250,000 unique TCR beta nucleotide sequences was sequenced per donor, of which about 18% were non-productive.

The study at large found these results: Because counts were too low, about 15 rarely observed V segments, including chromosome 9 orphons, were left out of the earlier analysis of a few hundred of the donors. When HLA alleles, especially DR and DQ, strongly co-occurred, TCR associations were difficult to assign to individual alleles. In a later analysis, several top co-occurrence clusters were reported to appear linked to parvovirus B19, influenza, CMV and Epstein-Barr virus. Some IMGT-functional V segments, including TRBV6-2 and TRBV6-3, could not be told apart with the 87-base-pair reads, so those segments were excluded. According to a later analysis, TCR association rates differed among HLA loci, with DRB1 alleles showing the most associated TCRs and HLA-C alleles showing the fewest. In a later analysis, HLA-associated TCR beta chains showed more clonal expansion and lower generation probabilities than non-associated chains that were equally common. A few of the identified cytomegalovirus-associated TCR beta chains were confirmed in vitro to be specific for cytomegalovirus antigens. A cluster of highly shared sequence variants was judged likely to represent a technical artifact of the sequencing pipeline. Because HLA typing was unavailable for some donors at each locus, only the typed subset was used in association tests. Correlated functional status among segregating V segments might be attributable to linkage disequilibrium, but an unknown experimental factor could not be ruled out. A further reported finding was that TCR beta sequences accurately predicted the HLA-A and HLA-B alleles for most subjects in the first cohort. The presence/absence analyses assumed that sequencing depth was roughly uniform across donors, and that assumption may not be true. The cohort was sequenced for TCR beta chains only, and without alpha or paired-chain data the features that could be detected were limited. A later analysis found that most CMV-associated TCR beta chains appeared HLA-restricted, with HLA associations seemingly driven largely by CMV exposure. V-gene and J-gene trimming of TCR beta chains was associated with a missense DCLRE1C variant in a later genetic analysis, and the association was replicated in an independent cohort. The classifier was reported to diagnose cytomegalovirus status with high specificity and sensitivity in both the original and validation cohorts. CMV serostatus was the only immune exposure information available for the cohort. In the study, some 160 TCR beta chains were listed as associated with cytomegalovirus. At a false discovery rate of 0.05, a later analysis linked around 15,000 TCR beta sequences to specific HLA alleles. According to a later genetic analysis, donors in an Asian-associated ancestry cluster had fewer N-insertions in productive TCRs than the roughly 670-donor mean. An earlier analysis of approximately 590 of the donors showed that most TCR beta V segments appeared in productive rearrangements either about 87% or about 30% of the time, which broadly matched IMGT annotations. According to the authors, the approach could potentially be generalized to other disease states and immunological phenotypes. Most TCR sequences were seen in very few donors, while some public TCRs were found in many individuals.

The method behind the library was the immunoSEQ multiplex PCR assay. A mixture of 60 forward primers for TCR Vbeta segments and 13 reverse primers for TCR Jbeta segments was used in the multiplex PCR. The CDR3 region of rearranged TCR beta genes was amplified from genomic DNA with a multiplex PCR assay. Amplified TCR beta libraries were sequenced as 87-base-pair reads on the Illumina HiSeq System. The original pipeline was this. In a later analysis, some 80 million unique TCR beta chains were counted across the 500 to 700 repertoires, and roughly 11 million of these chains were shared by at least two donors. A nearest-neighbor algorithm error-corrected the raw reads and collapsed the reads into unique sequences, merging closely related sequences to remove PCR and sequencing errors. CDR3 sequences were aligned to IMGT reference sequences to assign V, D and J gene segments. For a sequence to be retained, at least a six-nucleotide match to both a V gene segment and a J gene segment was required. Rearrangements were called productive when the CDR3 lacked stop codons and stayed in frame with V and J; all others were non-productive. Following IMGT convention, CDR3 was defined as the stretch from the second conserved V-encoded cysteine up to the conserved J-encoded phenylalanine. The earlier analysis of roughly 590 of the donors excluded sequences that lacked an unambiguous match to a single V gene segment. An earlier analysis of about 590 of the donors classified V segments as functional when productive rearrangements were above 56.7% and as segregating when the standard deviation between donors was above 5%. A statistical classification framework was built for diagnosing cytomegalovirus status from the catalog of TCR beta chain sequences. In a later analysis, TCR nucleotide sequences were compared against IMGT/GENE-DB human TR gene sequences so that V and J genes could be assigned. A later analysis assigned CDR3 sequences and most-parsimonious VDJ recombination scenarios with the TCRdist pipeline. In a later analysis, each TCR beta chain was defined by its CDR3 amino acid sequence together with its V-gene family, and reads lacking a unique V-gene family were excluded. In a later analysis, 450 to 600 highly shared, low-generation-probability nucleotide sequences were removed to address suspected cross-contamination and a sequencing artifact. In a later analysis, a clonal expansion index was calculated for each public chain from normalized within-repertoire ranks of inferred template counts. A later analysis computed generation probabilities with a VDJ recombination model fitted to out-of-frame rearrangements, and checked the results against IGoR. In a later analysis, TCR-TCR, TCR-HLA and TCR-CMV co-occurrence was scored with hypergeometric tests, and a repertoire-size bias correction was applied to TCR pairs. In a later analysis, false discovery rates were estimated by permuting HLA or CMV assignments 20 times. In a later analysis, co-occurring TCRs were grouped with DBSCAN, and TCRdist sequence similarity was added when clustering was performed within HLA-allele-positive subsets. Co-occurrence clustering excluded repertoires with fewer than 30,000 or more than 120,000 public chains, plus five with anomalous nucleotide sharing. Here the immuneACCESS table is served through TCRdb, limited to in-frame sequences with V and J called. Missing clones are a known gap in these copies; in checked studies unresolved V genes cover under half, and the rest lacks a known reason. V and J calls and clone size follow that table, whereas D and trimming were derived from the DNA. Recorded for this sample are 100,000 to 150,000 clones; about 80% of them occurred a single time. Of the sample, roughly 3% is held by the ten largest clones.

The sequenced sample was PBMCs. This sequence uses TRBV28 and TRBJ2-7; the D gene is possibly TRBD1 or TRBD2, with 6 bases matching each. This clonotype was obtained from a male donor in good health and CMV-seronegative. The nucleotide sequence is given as TGTGCCAGCAGTCTATGGGGGGACACCTACGAGCAGTACTTC. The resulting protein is CASSLWGDTYEQYF.